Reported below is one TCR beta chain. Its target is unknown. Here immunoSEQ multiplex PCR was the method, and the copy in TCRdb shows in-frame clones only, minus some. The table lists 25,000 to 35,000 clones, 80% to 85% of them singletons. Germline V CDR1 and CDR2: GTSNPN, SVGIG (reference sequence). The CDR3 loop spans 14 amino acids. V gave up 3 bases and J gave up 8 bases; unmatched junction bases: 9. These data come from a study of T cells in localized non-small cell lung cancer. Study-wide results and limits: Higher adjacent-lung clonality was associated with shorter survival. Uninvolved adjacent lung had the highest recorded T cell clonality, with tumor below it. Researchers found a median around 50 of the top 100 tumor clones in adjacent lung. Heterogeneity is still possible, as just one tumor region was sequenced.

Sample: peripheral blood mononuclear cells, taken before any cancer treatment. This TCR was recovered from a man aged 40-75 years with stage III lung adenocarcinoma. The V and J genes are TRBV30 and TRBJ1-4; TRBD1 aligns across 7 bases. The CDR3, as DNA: TGTGCCTGGAGGGACGACAGGGTTGGGGAAAAACTGTTTTTT. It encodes CAWRDDRVGEKLFF.